The entry that follows covers one TCR beta chain sequence. Its specificity is not known. It was CD45RO-negative cells, positively selected for CCR7, that made up naive CD8 cells, with terminally differentiated effector memory CD45RA+ cells excluded. Each subset's genomic DNA was split evenly across several immunoSEQ plates. Clones were read by immunoSEQ multiplex PCR, and TCRdb kept only the in-frame ones, dropping some. The top ten clones hold less than 0.3% of a sample with about 800,000 clones, around 96% of them seen once. Trimming cost V 0 bases and J 0 bases, with 12 bases left between them. This CDR3 has 16 amino acids. Per the germline V gene, CDR1 is LGHNA and CDR2 is YSLEER. The data belong to a study of shared clonotypes between healthy human individuals. Findings and limits, study-wide: Naive subsets generally exceeded memory subsets in estimated richness. Rarefaction analysis demonstrated incomplete sorted-subset sequencing notwithstanding large depth. Owing to a small donor count, the genetic and exposure-history diversity represented was limited.

The sequenced sample consisted of naive CD8+ T cells sorted from blood. The clonotype was recovered from a young man in good health. The chain couples TRBV4-3 to TRBJ2-7; D remains ambiguous. In nucleotides, the CDR3 is TGCGCCAGCAGCCAAGATTTTGGCATCTACTCCTACGAGCAGTACTTC. Its translation is CASSQDFGIYSYEQYF.